The 20 T cell receptor beta chains below all came from one sample that was sequenced in a study of metastatic and nonmetastatic thyroid tumors. Thyroid surgery had not been preceded by any treatment in any patient. TCRdb re-clonotyped the PCR reads through MiXCR. The sample has around 13,000 clones; about a quarter are singletons. The sequencing sample was made of blood. These receptors came from a female donor with papillary thyroid cancer or a benign thyroid nodule (not recorded which). Some clones in this sample may be carry-over from other donors' samples.

This clone was detected ten times or more. A much larger clone lies a single base off, so this may be a read error. This same CDR3 is encoded by further DNA sequences in the sample. The rearrangement uses TRBV3-1 and TRBJ2-2; D gene unclear. The CDR3 totals 12 residues. CDR1 is LGHDT, CDR2 YNNKEL, per germline (reference sequence). CDR3 region: CASSLLAGELFF. As DNA, the CDR3 is TGCGCCAGCAGCCTCCTGGCCGGGGAGCTGTTTTTT.

This clone was counted many times. The chain carries TRBV29-1 and TRBJ2-7, with D possibly TRBD2 on 6 matching bases. The germline V and J ends were trimmed by 7 bases and 4 bases, with 17 bases remaining between them. This CDR3 is built from 13 residues. From germline, CDR1 is SQVTM and CDR2 ANQGSEA. Here the CDR3 reads CSAGQGGRYEQYF. In DNA, the CDR3 is TGCAGCGCCGGCCAGGGAGGAAGATACGAGCAGTACTTC.

Remarks on this clone: A read error is possible here, since a much larger clone lies one base away. At the DNA level, this CDR3 is encoded by other sequences in the same sample as well. V usage is TRBV11-2 and J usage is TRBJ2-2; D may match TRBD1 or TRBD2 (6 bases each). The germline V gene encodes CDR1 SGHAT and CDR2 FQNNGV. The CDR3 loop spans 14 amino acids. Here the CDR3 DNA reads TGTGCTAGCAGGAGGTCAGGGGAGGCCGGGAAGCTGTTTTTT. Amino acids: CASRRSGEAGKLFF.

This sequence joins TRBV30 and TRBJ2-7, with TRBD2 matching 11 bases. Germline V gene data show CDR1 as GTSNPN and CDR2 as SVGIG (reference sequence). The CDR3 loop spans 16 amino acids. J was trimmed by 0 bases and V by 5 bases; bases with no gene match: 9. Written as DNA, the CDR3 is TGTGCCTGGGCCTTAGCGGGGGGGCTTTCCTCCTACGAGCAGTACTTC. Translating it yields CAWALAGGLSSYEQYF.

Comments on this clone: One end of the junction is discordant with germline, which a read error may explain. CDR3: CASSKGQGANEQFF. For the CDR3, the DNA is TGTGCCAGCAGCAAAGGACAGGGGGCCAATGAGCAGTTCTTC. The chain carries TRBV15 and TRBJ2-1, with TRBD1 identical over 11 bases. The CDR3 extends over 14 amino acids. Germline values: CDR1 LNHNV, CDR2 YYDKDF (reference sequence).

The rearrangement links TRBV6-1 to TRBJ1-4; 8 bases line up with TRBD1. V lost 6 bases, J lost 7 bases, and 10 bases stayed unmatched. From germline, CDR1 is MNHNS and CDR2 SASEGT. CDR3 length: 15 amino acids. CDR3 residues: CASRVACTGGEKLFF. The CDR3 DNA reads TGTGCCAGCAGGGTGGCGTGTACAGGGGGTGAAAAACTGTTTTTT.

This clone was observed once. The rearrangement links TRBV20-1 to TRBJ2-7, with TRBD2 as a possible D gene (7 bases). Germline loops: CDR1 DFQATT, CDR2 SNEGSKA (reference sequence). V was cut by 6 bases and J by 0 bases, with 15 bases left in between. There are 14 residues in the CDR3. The CDR3 here is CSASGTMISYEQYF. In DNA form, the CDR3 reads TGCAGTGCAAGCGGGACAATGATCTCCTACGAGCAGTACTTC.

At least ten counts were recorded for this clone. V gene TRBV20-1 combines with J gene TRBJ1-2, with D unresolved. Trimming cost V 5 bases and J 4 bases, with 17 bases left between them. Germline values: CDR1 DFQATT, CDR2 SNEGSKA (reference sequence). This CDR3 spans 14 amino acids. CDR3 loop: CSALQVRAGYGYTF. DNA of the CDR3: TGCAGTGCTCTCCAGGTGCGAGCGGGCTATGGCTACACCTTC.

By share of the sample, this clone is medium-sized. The rearrangement uses TRBV10-3 and TRBJ2-7; 7 bases fit TRBD1. From germline, CDR1 is ENHRY and CDR2 SYGVKD. The ends lost 8 bases at V and 3 bases at J; junction bases unmatched: 7. This CDR3 is 13 amino acids long. CDR3 sequence: CAIGIQGFYEQYF. CDR3 DNA: TGTGCCATCGGGATACAGGGGTTCTACGAGCAGTACTTC.

This clone is labeled medium-sized. One end of the junction is discordant with germline, which a read error may explain. The chain has TRBV24-1 and TRBJ2-7; TRBD1 matches 12 bases. Germline V gives CDR1 KGHDR, CDR2 SFDVKD. The CDR3 is 16 residues long. The CDR3 sequence is CATSTPRGTGGYGQYF. The CDR3, as DNA: TGTGCCACCAGTACCCCCAGGGGGACAGGGGGCTACGGGCAGTACTTC.

In its sample, this clone is medium-sized (0.01 to 0.1%). This chain joins TRBV27 and TRBJ2-1; 8 bases agree with TRBD1. Trimming removed 5 bases from V and 9 bases from J; junction bases left unmatched: 9. This CDR3 region has 14 residues. Germline lookup yields CDR1 MNHEY and CDR2 SMNVEV (reference sequence). The CDR3 is CASSRTGYDGEQFF. The CDR3 DNA reads as TGTGCCAGCAGTAGGACAGGGTATGACGGTGAGCAGTTCTTC.

This clone is classed as medium-sized (0.01 to 0.1%). The chain recombines TRBV6-2 or TRBV6-3 with TRBJ2-3, with 8 nucleotides matching TRBD2. Germline V lookup: CDR1 MNHEY, CDR2 SVGEGT. The CDR3 is 14 residues long. With V trimmed by 6 bases and J by 2 bases, 4 bases remained unmatched. The CDR3 DNA reads as TGTGCCAGCAGCCCCGGGGGGGCCACAGATACGCAGTATTTT. Its protein product is CASSPGGATDTQYF.

Regarding this clone: The germline gene is not matched at one end of the junction; a read error may be the cause. This chain's CDR3 is CARSSDSPEVAFF. CDR3 bases: TGTGCCAGAAGTTCGGACTCTCCAGAGGTGGCTTTCTTT. The chain employs TRBV12-3 or TRBV12-4 and TRBJ1-1; unclear D gene. The CDR3 extends over 13 amino acids.

V usage is TRBV5-1 and J usage is TRBJ2-3; 9 positions agree with TRBD2. Germline V gene data show CDR1 as SGHRS and CDR2 as YFSETQ. The junction had 2 bases not matched to a gene; V was cut back by 3 bases and J by 0 bases. The CDR3 totals 15 residues. The CDR3 region has the DNA TGCGCCAGCAGCTCAACTAGCGGGAGCACAGATACGCAGTATTTT. Translated: CASSSTSGSTDTQYF.

This clone was picked up one time. The chain carries TRBV28 and TRBJ2-5; no firm D call. Trimming left V 7 bases short and J 5 bases short, with 14 bases between. Per the germline V gene, CDR1 is MDHEN and CDR2 is SYDVKM. This CDR3 contains 13 residues. The CDR3 reads CASTDGVGETQYF. DNA for the CDR3: TGTGCCAGCACCGATGGGGTGGGTGAGACCCAGTACTTC.

This clone appeared a few times. The rearrangement joins TRBV6-1 to TRBJ2-3, with D perhaps matching TRBD2 (5 bases). The CDR3 sequence is 14 residues long. Trimming took off 6 bases at V and 1 base at J, with 11 bases between the two ends. From germline, CDR1 is MNHNS and CDR2 SASEGT. The chain's CDR3 is CASSQGLGTDTQYF. The CDR3 region has the DNA TGTGCCAGCAGCCAAGGACTGGGCACAGATACGCAGTATTTT.

This clone was recorded many times. The rearrangement uses TRBV20-1 and TRBJ2-7; TRBD2 aligns across 8 bases. Germline trimming cut 4 bases from V and 6 bases from J; bases unmatched to any gene: 11. The CDR3 has 14 residues. Germline V gene lookup returns CDR1 DFQATT and CDR2 SNEGSKA (reference sequence). CDR3 sequence (DNA): TGCAGTGCTATAAACAGCGGGAGAGTGGGCGAGCAGTACTTC. It translates to CSAINSGRVGEQYF.

This clone was counted at least ten times. This chain joins TRBV11-2 and TRBJ1-5, with 9 bases that match TRBD1. The CDR3 sequence is 14 residues long. V lost 5 bases, J lost 6 bases, and 5 bases stayed unmatched. Germline CDR1 reads SGHAT; CDR2 reads FQNNGV. CDR3 loop: CASSPDRGGQPQHF. The CDR3, as DNA: TGTGCCAGCAGCCCGGACAGGGGTGGTCAGCCCCAGCATTTT. The full variable domain, rest sourced from reference TRBV11-2 and TRBJ1-5, is EAGVAQSPRYKIIEKRQSVAFWCNPISGHATLYWYQQILGQGPKLLIQFQNNGVVDDSQLPKDRFSAERLKGVDSTLKIQPAKLEDSAVYLCASSPDRGGQPQHFGDGTRLSIL.

This clone is medium-sized. The V call is TRBV12-3 or TRBV12-4, the J call TRBJ2-7; D is ambiguous. CDR3 length: 15 residues. V was shortened by 6 bases and J by 4 bases, with 19 bases between the two germline ends. This CDR3 is CASSRARGDFYEQYF. As DNA, the CDR3 is TGTGCCAGCAGCCGAGCGAGAGGAGACTTTTACGAGCAGTACTTC.

This clone was detected ten times or more. The V call is TRBV19, the J call TRBJ1-5; TRBD1 matches 9 bases. The CDR3 runs 16 residues. With 8 bases clipped from V and 1 base from J, the junction kept 9 bases outside the gene matches. Germline V gives CDR1 LNHDA, CDR2 SQIVND (reference sequence). DNA for the CDR3: TGTGCCAGTGGGACAGGGAAAGATTTAAGCAATCAGCCCCAGCATTTT. Translation gives CASGTGKDLSNQPQHF.